This T cell receptor (beta chain) emerged from a study of blood T cells in healthy people across ages. The second PCR ran roughly 6 to 11 cycles with a sample-barcoded 5' primer and J-beta primers. The authors tagged each cDNA molecule using a template-switch adaptor with 12 random nucleotides. TCRdb analysed the 5' RACE reads with MiXCR anew, one entry per CDR3 protein. The sample contains over 450,000 distinct CDR3 sequences, nearly 25% of which appear only once. Germline CDR1 SNHLY, CDR2 FYNNEI. Trimming took 4 bases from V and 4 from J; bases not matched to a gene: 6. The CDR3 length is 16 residues. These sequences were also reported in another study, on T cells of mothers and their children. According to that study: The donor cohort consisted of a few healthy Caucasian mothers and their six children. Every mother produced more than 9.5 million TCR beta CDR3 reads, whereas every child provided around 3 million. The shaping of TCR recombination output by thymic selection is similar in related and unrelated pairs.

The sequencing input was blood. The source of this sequence is a boy younger than 18 in good health. J is TRBJ2-3 and V is TRBV2; 12 bases line up with TRBD2. CDR3 nucleotides: TGTGCCAGCAGTGGCCAGACTAGCGGGAGCGCAGATACGCAGTATTTT. It codes for CASSGQTSGSADTQYF.